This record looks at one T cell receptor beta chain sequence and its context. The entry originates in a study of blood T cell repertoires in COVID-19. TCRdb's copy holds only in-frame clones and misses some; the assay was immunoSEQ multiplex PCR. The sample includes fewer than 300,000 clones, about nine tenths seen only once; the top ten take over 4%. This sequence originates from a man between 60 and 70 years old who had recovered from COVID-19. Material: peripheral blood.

This CDR3 reads CASSPSGQQETQYF. The CDR3 bases are TGTGCCAGCAGCCCCAGTGGGCAGCAAGAGACCCAGTACTTC. The chain is built from TRBV11-2 and TRBJ2-5, with D hard to call. The CDR3 sequence is 14 residues long. Germline V CDR1 and CDR2: SGHAT, FQNNGV. V dropped 5 bases and J dropped 2 bases, with 12 bases sitting between them.